The present entry profiles one TCR beta chain with its context. The repertoire was sequenced with immunoSEQ multiplex PCR; TCRdb's copy has only in-frame clones and lacks some. The profile covers roughly 370,000 clones, with more than 80% appearing a single time and more than 6% taken by the ten largest. The data stem from a study of control samples from healthy donors and cancer patients. The germline V gene encodes CDR1 GTSNPN and CDR2 SVGIG (reference sequence). Trimming shortened V by 5 bases and J by 1 base, and 11 bases separated the two germline ends. The CDR3 loop spans 14 amino acids. The chain combines TRBV30 with TRBJ2-2, with D possibly matching TRBD2 (6 bases). The clonotype was recovered from a middle-aged man with head and neck cancer. Sequencing input: PBMCs. The CDR3 spells CAWGRELNTGELFF. The CDR3 nucleotides read TGTGCCTGGGGGCGGGAACTGAACACCGGGGAGCTGTTTTTT.